Below are 24 T cell receptor beta chains sequenced from a single sample in a study of identifying expanded T cells in peripheral blood. Sequencing was performed with immunoSEQ multiplex PCR; in TCRdb, only in-frame clones are kept and a portion is missing. The data contain about 50,000 clones, about 83% of them singletons. Sequenced input: blood. The receptors here all came from a person aged 18 to 75 in good health.

This chain links TRBV9 with TRBJ2-1; D is perhaps TRBD1 (6 bases). The CDR3 runs 15 residues. Trimming removed 4 bases from V and 0 bases from J, with 11 bases in between. Germline lookup yields CDR1 SGDLS and CDR2 YYNGEE. Written as DNA, the CDR3 is TGTGCCAGCAGCACTGGACAGATCTCCTACAATGAGCAGTTCTTC. Protein: CASSTGQISYNEQFF. Together with reference TRBV9 and TRBJ2-1, the CDR3 gives the full variable domain: DSGVTQTPKHLITATGQRVTLRCSPRSGDLSVYWYQQSLDQGLQFLIQYYNGEERAKGNILERFSAQQFPDLHSELNLSSLELGDSALYFCASSTGQISYNEQFFGPGTRLTVL.

V is TRBV12-5 and J is TRBJ2-2; D is undetermined. The CDR3 covers 14 residues. The germline V and J ends were trimmed by 2 bases and 3 bases, with 7 bases remaining between them. In germline, CDR1 is LGHNT, CDR2 FRNRAP. The CDR3, as DNA: TGTGCTAGTGGTTTGCCCGGGCACACCGGGGAGCTGTTTTTT. This codes for CASGLPGHTGELFF.

This clone came up once. The rearrangement links TRBV11-3 to TRBJ2-5; TRBD2 matches 13 bases. Per germline, CDR1 SGHNT and CDR2 YENEEA. The ends lost 4 bases at V and 1 base at J; junction bases unmatched: 3. The CDR3 has 16 amino acids. CDR3 in DNA: TGTGCCAGCAGCTCGGGACTAGCGGGGACCCAAGAGACCCAGTACTTC. It specifies CASSSGLAGTQETQYF. Filled out from reference TRBV11-3 and TRBJ2-5, the complete variable domain reads EAGVVQSPRYKIIEKKQPVAFWCNPISGHNTLYWYLQNLGQGPELLIRYENEEAVDDSQLPKDRFSAERLKGVDSTLKIQPAELGDSAVYLCASSSGLAGTQETQYFGPGTRLLVL.

CDR3 bases: TGTGCCAGCTCACCATTGGCGGGAGGGAAACAAGAGACCCAGTACTTC. Translated: CASSPLAGGKQETQYF. This chain connects TRBV18 to TRBJ2-5; TRBD2 matches 9 bases. Germline loops: CDR1 KGHSH, CDR2 LQKENI. The CDR3 has 16 residues. V gave up 2 bases and J gave up 2 bases; unmatched junction bases: 6.

V usage is TRBV25-1 and J usage is TRBJ2-5; D gene uncertain. CDR1 MGHDK and CDR2 SYGVNS come from the germline V gene. This CDR3 is 14 amino acids long. V dropped 3 bases and J dropped 4 bases, with 12 bases sitting between them. The CDR3 nucleotides read TGTGCCAGCAGTGATGCTAGGTTCGTAGAGACCCAGTACTTC. Its protein is CASSDARFVETQYF.

This chain links TRBV10-2 with TRBJ2-5, with unresolved D. Trimming stripped 4 bases from V and 5 bases from J, with 5 bases between. Germline V CDR1 and CDR2: WSHSY, SAAADI. There are 11 residues in the CDR3. The CDR3 DNA reads TGCGCCAGCAGTGCAGTGGAGACCCAGTACTTC. Translating it yields CASSAVETQYF.

This clone is deemed medium-sized. The chain combines TRBV7-9 with TRBJ1-1; D remains unclear. The germline gives CDR1 SEHNR, CDR2 FQNEAQ (reference sequence). The CDR3 covers 11 residues. The V and J ends lost 4 bases and 12 bases respectively, with 12 bases between them. The CDR3 is CASSYQQVTFF. The CDR3, as DNA: TGTGCCAGCAGCTACCAGCAGGTAACTTTCTTT.

The V and J genes are TRBV13 and TRBJ2-1, with D perhaps TRBD1 (5 bases). V was cut by 6 bases and J by 0 bases, with 12 bases left in between. This CDR3 is 15 amino acids long. Germline CDR1 reads PRHDT; CDR2 reads FYEKMQ (reference sequence). This chain's CDR3 is CASRFSDSSYNEQFF. CDR3 sequence (DNA): TGTGCCAGCAGGTTCTCCGACAGCTCCTACAATGAGCAGTTCTTC.

The chain is built from TRBV5-1 and TRBJ2-7; D ambiguous. V was cut by 3 bases and J by 6 bases, with 13 bases left in between. The CDR3 length is 13 residues. Germline CDR1 reads SGHRS; CDR2 reads YFSETQ. The CDR3 coding sequence is TGCGCCAGCAGCTCGCACGTGGGTAGCGAGCAGTACTTC. It encodes CASSSHVGSEQYF. The complete variable domain, with remaining parts taken from reference TRBV5-1 and TRBJ2-7, reads KAGVTQTPRYLIKTRGQQVTLSCSPISGHRSVSWYQQTPGQGLQFLFEYFSETQRNKGNFPGRFSGRQFSNSRSEMNVSTLELGDSALYLCASSSHVGSEQYFGPGTRLTVT.

V and J are TRBV30 and TRBJ1-5; 8 bases match TRBD1. CDR3 length equals 15 residues. Looked up from germline, CDR1 is GTSNPN and CDR2 is SVGIG (reference sequence). Trimming removed 2 bases from V and 7 bases from J; junction bases left unmatched: 10. CDR3 amino acids: CAWSIGTGRAQPQHF. The CDR3 DNA follows: TGTGCCTGGAGTATCGGGACAGGAAGGGCCCAGCCCCAGCATTTT.

This chain joins TRBV7-2 and TRBJ1-1; D is unclear. Trimming removed 1 base from V and 3 bases from J, with 21 bases in between. CDR1 is SGHTA and CDR2 is FQGNSA in the germline V gene. The CDR3 is 18 residues long. The CDR3 bases are TGTGCCAGCAGCTTAGTCTTCCCACGGGATCGGAAGGACACTGAAGCTTTCTTT. This sequence encodes CASSLVFPRDRKDTEAFF.

The V and J genes are TRBV5-1 and TRBJ1-2, with D unresolved. This CDR3 spans 13 amino acids. V lost 4 bases and J 2 bases, leaving 9 bases between the germline ends. Germline V gives CDR1 SGHRS, CDR2 YFSETQ. CDR3 in DNA: TGCGCCAGCAGCCAAATTACCAACTATGGCTACACCTTC. This encodes CASSQITNYGYTF.

The rearrangement uses TRBV5-6 and TRBJ1-2; TRBD1 is a possible D gene (5 bases). Trimming removed 2 bases at V and 0 bases at J, with 11 bases between. CDR1 SGHDT and CDR2 YYEEEE come from the germline V gene. CDR3 size: 15 residues. The CDR3 region is CASSFQGRANYGYTF. CDR3 in DNA: TGTGCCAGCAGCTTTCAGGGCCGAGCTAACTATGGCTACACCTTC.

The rearrangement joins TRBV10-3 to TRBJ1-5; D is perhaps TRBD1 (5 bases). The CDR3 extends over 14 amino acids. The V gene's germline CDR1 is ENHRY and CDR2 SYGVKD. The ends were cut back, 6 bases at V and 6 bases at J, with 15 bases in the middle. The CDR3 DNA reads as TGTGCCATCAGCTACGGACACCCGGGTCAGCCCCAGCATTTT. Its translation is CAISYGHPGQPQHF.

V usage is TRBV30 and J usage is TRBJ2-5, with TRBD2 matching 11 bases. Germline V CDR1 and CDR2: GTSNPN, SVGIG (reference sequence). J gave up 5 bases and V 4 bases, and 9 bases lay outside the gene matches. This CDR3 comprises 15 residues. The CDR3 DNA is TGTGCCTGGACCGGGACTAGCGGTACAATGGAGACCCAGTACTTC. It translates to CAWTGTSGTMETQYF.

This clone has only one observation. V usage is TRBV30 and J usage is TRBJ1-2, with a possible D match to TRBD1 (6 bases). This CDR3 region has 12 residues. Trimming left V 3 bases short and J 4 bases short, with 9 bases between. The germline V gene encodes CDR1 GTSNPN and CDR2 SVGIG (reference sequence). CDR3: CAWRGHGYGYTF. CDR3 bases: TGTGCCTGGAGGGGACACGGCTATGGCTACACCTTC.

The genes are TRBV4-2 and TRBJ2-5; 7 bases agree with TRBD1. The CDR3 spans 14 residues. The germline V gene encodes CDR1 LGHNA and CDR2 YNFKEQ. The V and J ends lost 5 bases and 3 bases, in that order; junction bases with no gene match: 6. The CDR3, as DNA: TGTGCCAGCAGCAAACGACAGGGCGAAGAGACCCAGTACTTC. Translating gives CASSKRQGEETQYF.

The rearrangement links TRBV5-1 to TRBJ2-3; D uncertain. CDR3 length: 13 amino acids. V lost 4 bases, J lost 2 bases, and 8 bases lay in between. Germline V gives CDR1 SGHRS, CDR2 YFSETQ. In DNA form, the CDR3 reads TGCGCCAGCAGCAAGACCGTCACAGATACGCAGTATTTT. Protein: CASSKTVTDTQYF.

The V and J genes are TRBV5-5 and TRBJ1-3, with no clear D. V was trimmed by 4 bases and J by 0 bases, leaving 8 bases between them. Germline V gives CDR1 SGHKS, CDR2 YYEKEE (reference sequence). The CDR3 is made up of 14 amino acids. The CDR3 region has the DNA TGTGCCAGCAGCGTTGAGCTCTCTGGAAACACCATATATTTT. Protein product: CASSVELSGNTIYF.

In DNA form, the CDR3 reads TGTGCCAGCAGTGCTGGGACAGGGTACGAGCAGTACGTC. It translates to CASSAGTGYEQYV. This chain joins TRBV2 and TRBJ2-7; 9 bases align to TRBD1. The germline V gene has CDR1 SNHLY and CDR2 FYNNEI. The CDR3 is 13 amino acids. Trimming removed 4 bases from V and 4 bases from J; junction bases left unmatched: 2.

Of note for this clone: Relative to the germline gene, one junction end is altered; a read error may explain this. Other DNA sequences in the same sample also yield this CDR3. The chain combines TRBV5-1 with TRBJ1-2; 9 bases are a match to TRBD1. The CDR3 spans 14 residues. Per the germline V gene, CDR1 is SGHRS and CDR2 is YFSETQ. The CDR3 spells CASRPAQGAYGYTF. For the CDR3, the DNA is TGCGCTAGCAGGCCGGCACAGGGGGCTTATGGCTACACCTTC. The full variable domain, its missing parts supplied by reference TRBV5-1 and TRBJ1-2, is KAGVTQTPRYLIKTRGQQVTLSCSPISGHRSVSWYQQTPGQGLQFLFEYFSETQRNKGNFPGRFSGRQFSNSRSEMNVSTLELGDSALYLCASRPAQGAYGYTFGSGTRLTVV.

The CDR3, as DNA: TGCAGCGTCGCGACAGGGCTTGGTGGCTACACCTTC. This sequence encodes CSVATGLGGYTF. This rearrangement joins TRBV29-1 to TRBJ1-2; 7 nucleotides align to TRBD1. Trimming took 6 bases from V and 7 from J; bases not matched to a gene: 8. CDR1 and CDR2 (germline): SQVTM, ANQGSEA. The CDR3 consists of 12 residues.

This clone was counted once. The chain recombines TRBV7-2 with TRBJ2-5, with TRBD2 matching over 9 bases. CDR3 length: 16 amino acids. Germline lookup yields CDR1 SGHTA and CDR2 FQGNSA. V lost 5 bases and J lost 1; bases outside the gene matches: 8. CDR3 region: CASSPSSGEGQETQYF. The CDR3 nucleotides are TGTGCCAGCAGCCCGTCTAGCGGGGAGGGCCAAGAGACCCAGTACTTC.

The chain employs TRBV5-8 and TRBJ1-5; D is unclear. Germline V CDR1 and CDR2: SGHTS, YDEGEE. CDR3 length: 12 amino acids. V was pared by 4 bases and J by 6 bases, with 8 bases between. This chain's CDR3 is CASSNYGQPQHF. The CDR3 nucleotides read TGTGCCAGCAGCAACTACGGTCAGCCCCAGCATTTT.